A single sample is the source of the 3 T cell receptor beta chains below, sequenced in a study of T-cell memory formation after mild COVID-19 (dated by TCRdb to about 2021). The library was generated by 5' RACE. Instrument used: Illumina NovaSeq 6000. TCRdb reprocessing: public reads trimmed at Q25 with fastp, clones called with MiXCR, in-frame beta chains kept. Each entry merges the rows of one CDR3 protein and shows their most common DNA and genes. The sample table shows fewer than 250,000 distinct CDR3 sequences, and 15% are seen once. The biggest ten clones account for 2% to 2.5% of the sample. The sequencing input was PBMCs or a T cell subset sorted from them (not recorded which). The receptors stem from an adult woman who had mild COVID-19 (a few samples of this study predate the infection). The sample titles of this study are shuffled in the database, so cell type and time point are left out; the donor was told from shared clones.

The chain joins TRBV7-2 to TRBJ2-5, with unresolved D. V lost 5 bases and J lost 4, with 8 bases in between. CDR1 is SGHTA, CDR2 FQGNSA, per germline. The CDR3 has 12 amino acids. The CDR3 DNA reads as TGTGCCAGCAGCCACCCCGTAGAGACCCAGTACTTC. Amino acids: CASSHPVETQYF.

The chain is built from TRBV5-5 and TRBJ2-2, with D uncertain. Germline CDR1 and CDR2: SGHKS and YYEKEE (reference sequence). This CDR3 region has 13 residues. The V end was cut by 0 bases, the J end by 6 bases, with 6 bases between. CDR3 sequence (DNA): TGTGCCAGCAGCTTGGGGCCGTCCGGGGAGCTGTTTTTT. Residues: CASSLGPSGELFF. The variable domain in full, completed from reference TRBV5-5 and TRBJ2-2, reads DAGVTQSPTHLIKTRGQQVTLRCSPISGHKSVSWYQQVLGQGPQFIFQYYEKEERGRGNFPDRFSARQFPNYSSELNVNALLLGDSALYLCASSLGPSGELFFGEGSRLTVL.

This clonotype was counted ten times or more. The CDR3 spells CASRPGQNLNTEAFF. CDR3 DNA: TGTGCCAGCAGACCGGGACAGAACCTGAACACTGAAGCTTTCTTT. This chain links TRBV12-3 or TRBV12-4 with TRBJ1-1; 7 bases map to TRBD1. The CDR3 extends over 15 amino acids. V lost 6 bases, J lost 0 bases, and 7 bases stayed unmatched.